Listed below are T cell receptor beta chains from one sample, sequenced in a study of blood T cell repertoires in COVID-19. The data were produced by immunoSEQ multiplex PCR, yet TCRdb's version contains in-frame clones alone and is incomplete. There are around 140,000 clones in the sample; roughly 80% occur only once, and about 2.6% lies in the top ten. Specimen: PBMCs or T cells enriched from blood (not recorded which). The origin of the receptors is a middle-aged man with acute COVID-19. The CDR3 runs from the conserved cysteine through the conserved F or W. The order of the fields is clone size, J gene, D gene, V gene, CDR3 protein, CDR3 DNA. The D gene is left open where the match is weak. Expanded clones get a size class; other rows say once, few or many, or leave the size out.

>NA|TRBJ2-7|TRBD1|TRBV28
CASSLSTGEEFEQYF
TGTGCCAGCAGTTTATCGACAGGGGAAGAGTTCGAGCAGTACTTC
>NA|TRBJ1-2|NA|TRBV30
CAWSVGPGDYGYTF
TGTGCCTGGAGTGTTGGCCCGGGGGACTATGGCTACACCTTC
>few|TRBJ2-3|TRBD2|TRBV9
CASSGTSGRADTQYF
TGTGCCAGCAGCGGGACTAGCGGGAGAGCAGATACGCAGTATTTT
>NA|TRBJ2-7|NA|TRBV20-1
CGVTGHYEQYF
TGCGGCGTCACAGGACACTACGAGCAGTACTTC
>once|TRBJ1-6|NA|TRBV2
CASSENGGASGSPLHF
TGTGCCAGCAGTGAAAACGGGGGGGCCTCCGGGTCACCCCTCCACTTT
>NA|TRBJ2-2|NA|TRBV12-3/TRBV12-4
CASSFQTGELFF
TGTGCCAGCAGTTTTCAGACCGGGGAGCTGTTTTTT
>NA|TRBJ2-7|TRBD1|TRBV9
CASSVRDRGHYEQYF
TGTGCCAGCAGCGTCCGGGACAGGGGGCACTACGAGCAGTACTTC
>NA|TRBJ1-2|TRBD1|TRBV9
CASSPQQGWDGYTF
TGTGCCAGCAGCCCCCAACAGGGGTGGGATGGCTACACCTTC
>NA|TRBJ2-7|TRBD1|TRBV2
CASSGGTGSYEQYF
TGTGCCAGCAGTGGGGGGACAGGGTCCTACGAGCAGTACTTC
>NA|TRBJ2-1|NA|TRBV2
CASVGQNLYNEQFF
TGTGCCAGTGTTGGACAAAACCTCTACAATGAGCAGTTCTTC
>NA|TRBJ2-5|NA|TRBV19
CASSIDNYSQETQYF
TGTGCCAGTAGTATAGATAACTATTCCCAAGAGACCCAGTACTTC
>NA|TRBJ2-2|NA|TRBV14
CASSYRGADTGELFF
TGTGCCAGCAGCTATAGGGGCGCAGACACCGGGGAGCTGTTTTTT
>NA|TRBJ2-1|NA|TRBV19
CASTSGDPLPPEQFF
TGTGCCAGTACCTCAGGGGATCCACTCCCCCCTGAGCAGTTCTTC
>NA|TRBJ2-6|TRBD2|TRBV27
CASSSQREIYLGANVLTF
TGTGCCAGCAGTTCCCAGCGGGAGATTTATCTTGGGGCCAACGTCCTGACTTTC
>few|TRBJ1-1|TRBD1|TRBV29-1
CSVEIMTGGTEAFF
TGCAGCGTTGAAATTATGACAGGGGGTACTGAAGCTTTCTTT
>NA|TRBJ2-7|NA|TRBV15
CATSNGSIYEQYF
TGTGCCACCAGCAACGGGAGTATCTACGAGCAGTACTTC
>once|TRBJ2-2|NA|TRBV7-3
CASSPSGVGKAGELFF
TGTGCCAGCAGCCCCTCGGGGGTGGGGAAGGCCGGGGAGCTGTTTTTT
>few|TRBJ2-7|NA|TRBV7-2
CASSPPTVPEQYF
TGTGCCAGCAGCCCACCGACTGTTCCCGAGCAGTACTTC
>NA|TRBJ1-5|TRBD1|TRBV19
CASSIVSGGQPQHF
TGTGCCAGTAGTATAGTCTCAGGGGGTCAGCCCCAGCATTTT
>NA|TRBJ2-5|NA|TRBV12-3/TRBV12-4
CASSLGQETQYF
TGTGCCAGCAGTTTAGGGCAGGAGACCCAGTACTTC
>NA|TRBJ1-3|NA|TRBV6-5
CASSYSEAQNTIYF
TGTGCCAGCAGTTACTCTGAGGCTCAAAACACCATATATTTT
>NA|TRBJ1-1|NA|TRBV7-9
CASSPRAEAFF
TGTGCCAGCAGTCCACGGGCTGAAGCTTTCTTT
>NA|TRBJ1-1|NA|TRBV14
CASTRGETTNTEAFF
TGTGCCAGCACCCGAGGCGAGACCACGAACACTGAAGCTTTCTTT
>NA|TRBJ2-6|NA|TRBV5-1
CASSFQGTSSGANVLTF
TGCGCCAGCAGCTTCCAGGGGACATCCTCTGGGGCCAACGTCCTGACTTTC
>NA|TRBJ1-4|TRBD1|TRBV2
CASSEQGANEKLFF
TGTGCCAGCAGTGAGCAGGGGGCTAATGAAAAACTGTTTTTT
>NA|TRBJ2-3|NA|TRBV28
CASKVGSSTDTQYF
TGTGCCAGCAAAGTCGGGAGCTCCACAGATACGCAGTATTTT
>NA|TRBJ1-1|NA|TRBV6-5
CASNRGNTEAFF
TGTGCCAGCAACCGAGGGAACACTGAAGCTTTCTTT
>NA|TRBJ1-5|NA|TRBV19
CASSIVFQPQHF
TGTGCCAGTAGTATAGTATTTCAGCCCCAGCATTTT
>NA|TRBJ1-2|TRBD1|TRBV19
CASSSYRDSPYGYTF
TGTGCCAGTAGTTCATACCGGGACAGTCCTTATGGCTACACCTTC
>NA|TRBJ2-7|TRBD1|TRBV9
CASSAGQGVYEQYF
TGTGCCAGCAGCGCCGGACAGGGGGTCTACGAGCAGTACTTC
>NA|TRBJ2-7|NA|TRBV30
CAWSLAASYEQYF
TGTGCCTGGAGCTTAGCGGCGTCCTACGAGCAGTACTTC
>NA|TRBJ2-2|NA|TRBV2
CASMVAPNTGELFF
TGTGCCAGCATGGTAGCCCCGAACACCGGGGAGCTGTTTTTT
>NA|TRBJ2-3|TRBD2|TRBV2
CASLAGSRDTQYF
TGTGCCAGCCTAGCGGGTTCGAGGGATACGCAGTATTTT
>NA|TRBJ2-7|TRBD2|TRBV29-1
CSVETSGYEQYF
TGCAGCGTTGAAACTAGCGGGTACGAGCAGTACTTC
>NA|TRBJ2-2|NA|TRBV21-1
CASSSLRRDRATGELFF
TGTGCCAGCAGCTCCCTAAGGAGGGACAGGGCCACCGGGGAGCTGTTTTTT
>NA|TRBJ1-1|TRBD1|TRBV15
CATNYLTGGAEAFF
TGTGCCACCAACTACCTGACAGGGGGAGCTGAAGCTTTCTTT
>NA|TRBJ1-3|TRBD1|TRBV10-3
CAISDRDRGLIGGNTIYF
TGTGCCATCAGTGACCGGGACAGGGGATTAATAGGTGGAAACACCATATATTTT
>NA|TRBJ2-7|TRBD1|TRBV19
CASSKLPGQGAEEQYF
TGTGCCAGTAGTAAATTACCGGGACAGGGGGCGGAAGAGCAGTACTTC
>once|TRBJ1-2|TRBD1|TRBV12-3/TRBV12-4
CASSAEGAGGYTF
TGTGCCAGCAGCGCCGAGGGGGCGGGCGGCTACACCTTC
>NA|TRBJ2-7|TRBD2|TRBV15
CATSRELGRLAGVEQYF
TGTGCCACCAGCAGAGAGCTAGGTAGGCTAGCGGGAGTGGAGCAGTACTTC
>NA|TRBJ1-6|TRBD1|TRBV6-1
CASSEALWGQNSPLHF
TGTGCCAGCAGTGAAGCGCTCTGGGGACAGAATTCACCCCTCCACTTT
>NA|TRBJ2-3|NA|TRBV9
CASSVRSSLASTDTQYF
TGTGCCAGCAGCGTACGGTCGTCCCTAGCTAGCACAGATACGCAGTATTTT
>NA|TRBJ2-7|TRBD1|TRBV2
CASSGRDRTYEQYF
TGTGCCAGCAGCGGCCGGGACAGAACCTACGAGCAGTACTTC
>few|TRBJ1-1|TRBD1|TRBV27
CASRGTGKAEAFF
TGTGCCAGCAGGGGGACAGGTAAGGCTGAAGCTTTCTTT
>NA|TRBJ1-2|NA|TRBV19
CASSISEGYTF
TGTGCCAGTAGTATATCCGAGGGCTACACCTTC
>NA|TRBJ2-5|NA|TRBV7-3
CASSLTPSSGLYF
TGTGCCAGCAGCTTAACGCCCAGCTCAGGGCTTTACTTC
>NA|TRBJ2-3|TRBD2|TRBV7-3
CASSRSGGSSSTDTQYF
TGTGCCAGCAGTCGTAGCGGGGGGTCTTCTAGCACAGATACGCAGTATTTT
>NA|TRBJ1-5|NA|TRBV19
CASSIDPAYQPQHF
TGTGCCAGTAGTATAGATCCCGCGTATCAGCCCCAGCATTTT
>NA|TRBJ1-1|TRBD1|TRBV5-1
CASSYDREATEAFF
TGCGCCAGCAGCTACGACAGGGAGGCAACTGAAGCTTTCTTT
>NA|TRBJ2-1|NA|TRBV11-2
CASSKSVGLEQFF
TGTGCCAGCAGCAAAAGCGTCGGTCTTGAGCAGTTCTTC
>NA|TRBJ2-7|TRBD2|TRBV7-2
CASSFLAGSPYEQYF
TGTGCCAGCAGCTTTCTAGCGGGAAGCCCCTACGAGCAGTACTTC
>NA|TRBJ2-7|TRBD1|TRBV28
CASRRTSGGIYEQYF
TGTGCCAGCAGGCGGACCTCAGGGGGCATCTACGAGCAGTACTTC
>NA|TRBJ2-3|NA|TRBV7-3
CASSLGEGAQYF
TGTGCCAGCAGCTTAGGCGAGGGGGCGCAGTATTTT